This T cell receptor beta chain was observed in a study of graft-versus-host responses after intestinal transplantation. Study overall: As for transplant type, recipients had multivisceral, liver-intestinal, or isolated intestinal grafts. Tacrolimus and steroids were given for around 3 years to all recipients after anti-thymocyte globulin induction.

Of note for this clone: The target antigen is unknown.

Profiling relied on immunoSEQ multiplex PCR, and the TCRdb table lists in-frame clones only, not all of them. The sample lists about 20,000 clones, about nine tenths occurring once. Notes on the study in general: Detected in recipient marrow were GvH clones, some of which were first observed in ileum or blood. Circulating GvH clones peaking coincided with falling HvG clones soon after transplant.

The length of the CDR3 is 14 residues. Trimming took off 1 base at V and 4 bases at J, with 10 bases between the two ends. Germline V gene sequence: CDR1 SEHNR, CDR2 FQNEAQ (reference sequence). The clonotype originates from a human patient who received an intestinal transplant, so some T cells may come from the graft donor. The rearrangement links TRBV7-9 to TRBJ1-2; possible D gene TRBD1, 5 bases. The material sequenced was PBMCs, taken 220 to 240 days after intestinal transplant. CDR3 DNA: TGTGCCAGCAGCTTAGGTCGCGGGGGCTATGGCTACACCTTC. The encoded protein is CASSLGRGGYGYTF.